The rows below give T cell receptor beta chains drawn from one sample of a study of blood T cell repertoires in COVID-19. The repertoire was sequenced with immunoSEQ multiplex PCR; TCRdb's copy has only in-frame clones and lacks some. The table has tens of thousands of clones, roughly 84% seen once. Sequencing was carried out using peripheral blood. The receptors originated from a woman older than 75 in a cohort sampled during active or convalescent COVID-19. Both conserved end residues are part of each CDR3. Each record gives: J gene, V gene, CDR3 protein.

>TRBJ1-2|TRBV28
CASSGTVYGYTF
>TRBJ1-1|TRBV28
CASSLRQVITEAFF
>TRBJ1-4|TRBV5-4
CASSRRQEGANEKLFF
>TRBJ2-5|TRBV5-1
CASNLAGIETQYF
>TRBJ2-7|TRBV5-5
CASSLATGGFYEQYF
>TRBJ1-3|TRBV5-6
CASSPRGGYTGNTIYF
>TRBJ1-3|TRBV19
CASSMTGARGNTIYF
>TRBJ1-5|TRBV21-1
CASSKALGHRNQPQHF
>TRBJ2-3|TRBV6-5
CASRAPEGTQYF
>TRBJ1-2|TRBV19
CASSTDRGNYGYTF
>TRBJ2-1|TRBV2
CASSLTWSEQFF
>TRBJ1-2|TRBV2
CASSGTGTAYGYTF
>TRBJ2-7|TRBV5-4
CASSPVSTLEQYF
>TRBJ1-1|TRBV14
CASSTNDRGEAFF
>TRBJ1-1|TRBV7-3
CASSFQMNTEAFF
>TRBJ1-5|TRBV30
CAWKGQGNQPQHF
>TRBJ2-3|TRBV2
CASRISGRDTQYF
>TRBJ2-2|TRBV9
CASSVPLSGFDTGELFF
>TRBJ2-1|TRBV7-9
CASRHVADEQFF
>TRBJ2-7|TRBV10-3
CATAAYEQYF
>TRBJ1-1|TRBV27
CASRSLSGSMNTEAFF
>TRBJ1-5|TRBV5-1
CASSLDAVQPQHF
>TRBJ2-5|TRBV29-1
CSVKGRERASQETQYF
>TRBJ1-1|TRBV7-9
CASQPGQGNTEAFF
>TRBJ2-2|TRBV7-2
CASSATSGSWTGELFF
>TRBJ1-4|TRBV11-3
CASSPGQGNEKLFF
>TRBJ2-4|TRBV19
CASSMGRLAGAKNIQYF
>TRBJ1-1|TRBV18
CASSPRGGPEAFF
>TRBJ1-2|TRBV19
CATRDRGLGGYTF
>TRBJ1-2|TRBV19
CASSINRRLNYGYTF
>TRBJ2-1|TRBV24-1
CATSDPDPTSGRNEQFF
>TRBJ2-2|TRBV15
CATSRGTGTNTGELFF
>TRBJ2-3|TRBV18
CASSREPLDTQYF
>TRBJ2-3|TRBV29-1
CSVEGGQGADTQYF
>TRBJ2-1|TRBV7-3
CASSLWTSGPGEFNEQFF
>TRBJ1-2|TRBV11-2
CASSPSGWGYTF
>TRBJ1-3|TRBV30
CAWSKPLSGNTIYF